Shown below are 7 T cell receptor beta chains from a single sample sequenced in a study of blood T cell repertoires in COVID-19. Sequenced by immunoSEQ multiplex PCR; TCRdb stores in-frame clones only, minus some. The data hold some 210,000 clones, with approximately 75% observed a single time. The sample comprised PBMCs or T cells enriched from blood (not recorded which). The receptor source for this set is a man in his forties who had recovered from COVID-19.

The chain is built from TRBV5-4 and TRBJ1-2, with a possible D match to TRBD1 (6 bases). The CDR3 contains 13 residues. CDR1 is SGHNT, CDR2 YYREEE, per germline (reference sequence). The V end was cut by 2 bases, the J end by 6 bases, with 11 bases between. The CDR3 sequence: CASSFAGADGYTF. The DNA for the CDR3 is TGTGCCAGCAGCTTCGCAGGGGCCGATGGCTACACCTTC.

In this sample, this clone turned up once. The junction does not match germline at one end; this may be a read error. The chain has TRBV2 and TRBJ2-3; D call uncertain. The germline gives CDR1 SNHLY, CDR2 FYNNEI. This CDR3 contains 13 residues. The DNA of the CDR3 is TGTGCCAGCAGTGAACGGAGCACCGATACGCAGTATTTT. Translated: CASSERSTDTQYF. Based on the CDR3 plus reference TRBV2 and TRBJ2-3, the full variable domain is EPEVTQTPSHQVTQMGQEVILRCVPISNHLYFYWYRQILGQKVEFLVSFYNNEISEKSEIFDDQFSVERPDGSNFTLKIRSTKLEDSAMYFCASSERSTDTQYFGPGTRLTVL.

The chain joins TRBV7-8 to TRBJ1-6, with D perhaps TRBD1 (5 bases). V lost 7 bases and J lost 5, with 18 bases in between. The germline V gene has CDR1 SGHVS and CDR2 FQNEAQ. The CDR3 consists of 16 residues. The CDR3 nucleotides are TGTGCCAGCATCCCCCAGACAGACGGCAATAATTCACCCCTCCACTTT. Its protein is CASIPQTDGNNSPLHF.

The chain couples TRBV7-2 to TRBJ1-5; D call uncertain. V was clipped by 0 bases and J by 1 base, with 7 bases between them. This CDR3 has 15 residues. Germline V gene lookup returns CDR1 SGHTA and CDR2 FQGNSA. The DNA of the CDR3 is TGTGCCAGCAGCTTAGCTGCGGCGAGCAATCAGCCCCAGCATTTT. Translation: CASSLAAASNQPQHF.

V and J are TRBV9 and TRBJ1-2, with a possible D match to TRBD1 (5 bases). Germline V gene lookup returns CDR1 SGDLS and CDR2 YYNGEE. V lost 0 bases to trimming and J lost 8 bases, with 8 bases between them. CDR3 size: 12 residues. The CDR3 sequence: CASSVAGGGYTF. CDR3 DNA sequence: TGTGCCAGCAGCGTAGCGGGGGGAGGCTACACCTTC. The full variable domain, with the rest looked up from reference TRBV9 and TRBJ1-2, is DSGVTQTPKHLITATGQRVTLRCSPRSGDLSVYWYQQSLDQGLQFLIQYYNGEERAKGNILERFSAQQFPDLHSELNLSSLELGDSALYFCASSVAGGGYTFGSGTRLTVV.

V gene TRBV5-1 combines with J gene TRBJ2-7, with TRBD2 identical over 8 bases. V lost 4 bases, J lost 6 bases, and 9 bases stayed unmatched. The CDR3 has 14 residues. Per germline, CDR1 SGHRS and CDR2 YFSETQ. The CDR3 is CASSDSGASGEQYF. CDR3 in DNA: TGCGCCAGCAGCGATAGCGGGGCCTCCGGCGAGCAGTACTTC.

In nucleotides, the CDR3 is TGTGCCAGCAGGCGGGAGAGGGGGGCGGGTTATGAAAAACTGTTTTTT. Amino acid sequence: CASRRERGAGYEKLFF. The chain combines TRBV21-1 with TRBJ1-4. TRBV21-1 is annotated as a pseudogene. The CDR3 is 16 residues long.